A selection of T cell receptor beta chains follows, all from one sample in a study of shared clonotypes between healthy human individuals. Data came from immunoSEQ multiplex PCR; TCRdb stores just in-frame clones and leaves some out. Counted here are a few hundred thousand clones, around 81% occurring once; the ten biggest clones make up approximately 12%. The specimen sequenced was PBMCs. The origin of the receptors is a woman aged 40 to 50 in good health. Some clones in this sample may be carry-over from other donors' samples. Each CDR3 is given with its conserved first and last residue. The D gene is left open where the match is weak. Clone size, where shown, is once, few, many, or a class for clones that have expanded.

clone size	D gene	V gene	J gene	CDR3 protein	CDR3 DNA
.	.	TRBV11-3	TRBJ2-7	CASSLSSGYEQYF	TGTGCCAGCAGTCTTTCCAGCGGGTACGAGCAGTACTTC
.	.	TRBV12-2	TRBJ1-2	CASRFPPATPKPLGGDYGYTF	TGTGCAAGTCGCTTTCCCCCGGCGACACCGAAACCCCTTGGGGGCGACTATGGCTACACCTTC
.	TRBD2	TRBV4-1	TRBJ2-2	CASSPGLAGYRNTGELFF	TGCGCCAGCAGTCCGGGACTAGCGGGATACAGAAACACCGGGGAGCTGTTTTTT
.	.	TRBV25-1	TRBJ2-3	CASKAANTDTQYF	TGTGCCAGCAAGGCAGCTAACACAGATACGCAGTATTTT
.	.	TRBV30	TRBJ2-6	CAWSAPGTGSGANVLTF	TGTGCCTGGAGCGCCCCAGGGACCGGCTCTGGGGCCAACGTCCTGACTTTC
few	TRBD2	TRBV4-2	TRBJ2-2	CASSQPGLAETGELFF	TGTGCCAGCAGCCAACCAGGACTAGCGGAGACCGGGGAGCTGTTTTTT
.	.	TRBV11-2	TRBJ2-5	CASSLGPETQYF	TGTGCCAGCAGCTTAGGTCCAGAGACCCAGTACTTC
.	.	TRBV7-2	TRBJ1-1	CASSPSKNTEAFF	TGTGCCAGCAGCCCCTCAAAGAACACTGAAGCTTTCTTT
many	.	TRBV7-2	TRBJ1-1	CASSPGAANTEAFF	TGTGCCAGCAGCCCAGGGGCAGCAAACACTGAAGCTTTCTTT
many	.	TRBV7-8	TRBJ1-1	CASRRDGNTEAFF	TGTGCCAGCAGACGGGACGGGAACACTGAAGCTTTCTTT
.	.	TRBV6-1	TRBJ2-5	CASGPRGQETQYF	TGTGCCAGCGGGCCTCGGGGCCAAGAGACCCAGTACTTC
many	.	TRBV9	TRBJ1-2	CASSVAPSDNYGYTF	TGTGCCAGCAGCGTAGCTCCTTCAGATAACTATGGCTACACCTTC
.	.	TRBV19	TRBJ1-3	CASSIAGTGNTIYF	TGTGCCAGTAGTATAGCGGGAACTGGAAACACCATATATTTT
.	.	TRBV9	TRBJ1-2	CASSPSGQNYGYTF	TGTGCCAGCAGCCCCTCAGGACAGAACTATGGCTACACCTTC
.	.	TRBV28	TRBJ1-6	CASSPGWSPLHF	TGTGCCAGCAGTCCGGGATGGTCACCCCTCCACTTT
.	TRBD2	TRBV2	TRBJ2-7	CASSEEAGVYEQYF	TGTGCCAGCAGTGAAGAAGCGGGAGTGTACGAGCAGTACTTC
.	TRBD1	TRBV7-2	TRBJ1-1	CASSPRGDTEAFF	TGTGCCAGCAGCCCCAGGGGGGACACTGAAGCTTTCTTT
.	.	TRBV2	TRBJ1-5	CASRTESGGNQPQHF	TGTGCCAGCAGAACAGAGAGCGGGGGCAATCAGCCCCAGCATTTT
.	TRBD2	TRBV7-2	TRBJ2-7	CASSYLSGRVFYEQYF	TGTGCCAGCAGCTACCTTAGCGGGAGGGTTTTCTACGAGCAGTACTTC
once	.	TRBV10-2	TRBJ2-1	CASSDYGAERYNEQFF	TGCGCCAGCAGTGATTATGGGGCGGAGCGCTACAATGAGCAGTTCTTC
.	.	TRBV4-1	TRBJ2-7	CASSPDSFRSSYEQYF	TGCGCCAGCAGCCCTGACTCCTTCCGAAGCTCCTACGAGCAGTACTTC
.	.	TRBV5-4	TRBJ2-5	CASSLGGPETQYF	TGTGCCAGCAGCTTGGGAGGGCCGGAGACCCAGTACTTC
few	TRBD2	TRBV6-4	TRBJ2-3	CASSDVAGGSTDTQYF	TGTGCCAGCAGTGACGTGGCGGGAGGGTCCACAGATACGCAGTATTTT
.	.	TRBV27	TRBJ1-4	CASSLAGPRGPNEKLFF	TGTGCCAGCAGTTTAGCCGGGCCCCGTGGCCCTAATGAAAAACTGTTTTTT
.	TRBD2	TRBV6-4	TRBJ2-1	CASRGLAGDINEQFF	TGTGCCAGCAGGGGACTAGCGGGAGATATCAATGAGCAGTTCTTC
many	.	TRBV7-3	TRBJ1-1	CASSLTGGPGTEAFF	TGTGCCAGCAGCTTAACCGGGGGGCCAGGCACTGAAGCTTTCTTT
many	.	TRBV5-1	TRBJ2-7	CASSSPPFYEQYF	TGCGCCAGCAGCTCGCCGCCGTTCTACGAGCAGTACTTC
.	TRBD1	TRBV18	TRBJ2-3	CASSLDRDFTDTQYF	TGTGCCAGCTCATTGGACAGGGACTTCACAGATACGCAGTATTTC
.	.	TRBV5-1	TRBJ2-5	CASSQGERSGEETQYF	TGCGCCAGCAGCCAGGGTGAAAGGTCCGGGGAAGAGACCCAGTACTTC
.	.	TRBV6-5	TRBJ1-1	CASPPCWGITEAFF	TGTGCCAGTCCCCCATGTTGGGGAATCACTGAAGCTTTCTTT
.	.	TRBV19	TRBJ1-1	CASRLQGRAFF	TGTGCCAGTAGGCTACAGGGTAGAGCTTTCTTT
.	.	TRBV7-8	TRBJ1-1	CASRSGNTEAFF	TGTGCCAGTCGGTCCGGGAACACTGAAGCTTTCTTT
.	TRBD2	TRBV5-5	TRBJ2-5	CASSLVAGGAETQYF	TGTGCCAGCAGCTTGGTAGCGGGAGGGGCGGAGACCCAGTACTTC
.	TRBD2	TRBV28	TRBJ2-7	CASSQISGSYEQYF	TGTGCCAGCAGCCAAATTAGCGGGAGCTACGAGCAGTACTTC
.	TRBD1	TRBV5-1	TRBJ1-2	CASSLGQGFFLNGYTF	TGCGCCAGCAGTTTGGGACAGGGGTTTTTCTTAAATGGCTACACCTTC
.	.	TRBV5-1	TRBJ2-5	CASSLEGRLQETQYF	TGCGCCAGCAGCTTGGAAGGGAGATTACAAGAGACCCAGTACTTC
.	.	TRBV18	TRBJ2-1	CASSPGPTGEQFF	TGTGCCAGCTCACCAGGGCCGACGGGGGAGCAGTTCTTC
.	TRBD2	TRBV6-5	TRBJ2-7	CASRGSGRTYEQYF	TGTGCCAGCAGGGGTAGCGGGAGGACCTACGAGCAGTACTTC
.	TRBD2	TRBV7-6	TRBJ2-3	CASSARSGRTSTDTQYF	TGTGCCAGCAGCGCCCGTAGCGGGAGGACCAGCACAGATACGCAGTATTTT
few	TRBD2	TRBV7-2	TRBJ2-1	CASSLGRASGNRQFF	TGTGCCAGCAGCTTAGGTCGGGCTAGCGGGAATAGGCAGTTCTTC
.	TRBD1	TRBV28	TRBJ1-4	CASTSPGTGGGEKLFF	TGTGCCAGCACATCTCCCGGGACAGGCGGTGGTGAAAAACTGTTTTTT
.	.	TRBV2	TRBJ2-7	CASSEPTGGGAYEQYF	TGTGCCAGCAGTGAACCAACGGGCGGGGGCGCCTACGAGCAGTACTTC
.	TRBD2	TRBV4-2	TRBJ2-3	CASSPQRETDTQYF	TGTGCCAGCAGCCCGCAGCGGGAGACAGATACGCAGTATTTT
.	.	TRBV11-2	TRBJ2-7	CASTPGGSGSYEQYF	TGTGCCAGCACCCCCGGCGGGTCCGGCTCCTACGAGCAGTACTTC
.	.	TRBV11-2	TRBJ2-7	CASSLGGSGAYEQYF	TGTGCCAGCAGCTTAGGGGGGTCGGGAGCCTACGAGCAGTACTTC
.	.	TRBV6-5	TRBJ1-6	CASSYSARTDSPLHF	TGTGCCAGCAGTTACTCGGCGAGGACCGATTCACCCCTCCACTTT
.	TRBD2	TRBV2	TRBJ2-7	CASSDASGNYEQYF	TGTGCCAGCAGTGATGCAAGCGGGAACTACGAGCAGTACTTC
.	.	TRBV27	TRBJ2-3	CASSFQGGTDTQYF	TGTGCCAGCAGTTTTCAAGGTGGCACAGATACGCAGTATTTT
.	.	TRBV7-2	TRBJ1-1	CASSLQGIEAFF	TGTGCCAGCAGCCTACAGGGCATTGAAGCTTTCTTT
.	.	TRBV18	TRBJ1-5	CASSPLGSNQPQHF	TGTGCCAGCTCCCCTTTAGGGAGCAATCAGCCCCAGCATTTT
once	TRBD2	TRBV2	TRBJ2-1	CASSASGRAVDEQFF	TGTGCCAGCAGTGCTAGCGGGAGGGCCGTGGATGAGCAGTTCTTC
.	.	TRBV29-1	TRBJ1-3	CSAKRGGNTIYF	TGCAGCGCAAAACGGGGTGGAAACACCATATATTTT
.	TRBD1	TRBV19	TRBJ2-6	CASSRQGVGANVLTF	TGTGCCAGTAGCCGCCAGGGGGTTGGGGCCAACGTCCTGACTTTC
.	TRBD1	TRBV19	TRBJ2-7	CASSSRQGSYEQYF	TGTGCCAGTAGTTCGAGACAGGGCTCCTACGAGCAGTACTTC
.	.	TRBV5-4	TRBJ1-5	CASSHGGNQPQHF	TGCGCCAGCAGCCACGGTGGGAATCAGCCCCAGCATTTT